What follows are 9 T cell receptor beta chains derived from one specimen sequenced in a study of cytomegalovirus exposure and HLA in healthy donors. The primer mix had 60 Vbeta and 13 Jbeta primers. Clones were read by immunoSEQ multiplex PCR, and TCRdb kept only the in-frame ones, dropping some. Found here are about 150,000 clones, about 75% of them singletons; the top ten hold about 1.3%. Sequencing input: PBMCs. The receptor source for this set is a man between 18 and 29 years old in good health and CMV-seronegative.

This clone appeared a few times. The chain employs TRBV19 and TRBJ1-5, with a weak D call TRBD1 (5 bases). Deletions cut 8 bases from V and 4 bases from J, with 12 bases between. The CDR3 is 13 residues long. Germline CDR1 and CDR2: LNHDA and SQIVND (reference sequence). The CDR3 reads CASVGGGNQPQHF. CDR3 bases: TGTGCCAGTGTGGGGGGTGGTAATCAGCCCCAGCATTTT.

V and J are TRBV5-4 and TRBJ2-1, with TRBD2 matching over 12 bases. Trimming cost V 3 bases and J 6 bases; bases outside gene matches: 4. CDR1 and CDR2 (germline): SGHNT, YYREEE (reference sequence). CDR3 length: 15 amino acids. The chain's CDR3 is CASSSLAGGINEQFF. DNA of the CDR3: TGTGCCAGCAGCTCACTAGCGGGAGGAATCAATGAGCAGTTCTTC.

The rearrangement joins TRBV27 to TRBJ2-7; 10 bases are shared with TRBD1. After removal of 5 bases from V and 2 bases from J, the junction contained 6 bases not matched to a gene. Germline CDR1 is MNHEY and CDR2 is SMNVEV (reference sequence). The CDR3 sequence is 15 residues long. The DNA for the CDR3 is TGTGCCAGCAGTCGCACCGGGACAGGGGCCTACGAGCAGTACTTC. This sequence encodes CASSRTGTGAYEQYF.

This chain joins TRBV5-4 and TRBJ2-7; 11 bases are shared with TRBD1. The germline V gene has CDR1 SGHNT and CDR2 YYREEE (reference sequence). Trimming cost V 4 bases and J 5 bases; bases outside gene matches: 8. There are 15 residues in the CDR3. As DNA, the CDR3 is TGTGCCAGCAGCGGACAGGGGGCGCAAGTCCACGAGCAGTACTTC. It specifies CASSGQGAQVHEQYF.

V gene TRBV13 combines with J gene TRBJ2-5, with a tentative D call TRBD2 (5 bases). Germline CDR1 PRHDT, CDR2 FYEKMQ (reference sequence). Between the trimmed V and J ends, which lost 3 bases and 5 bases, there was a span of 13 bases. CDR3 length equals 14 residues. This chain's CDR3 is CASSFEGERETQYF. Written as DNA, the CDR3 is TGTGCCAGCAGCTTTGAGGGAGAGAGGGAGACCCAGTACTTC.

The chain carries TRBV4-2 and TRBJ2-7; 9 bases map to TRBD2. This CDR3 comprises 17 residues. V lost 3 bases and J lost 0; bases outside the gene matches: 9. Germline CDR1 reads LGHNA; CDR2 reads YNFKEQ. The CDR3 is CASSQLIAGATSYEQYF. CDR3 DNA: TGTGCCAGCAGCCAGCTCATAGCGGGAGCTACCTCCTACGAGCAGTACTTC.

The table lists this clone with a few counts. This chain joins TRBV25-1 and TRBJ2-3; 9 bases are a match to TRBD1. This CDR3 comprises 15 residues. The J segment lost 3 bases and the V segment lost 4 bases, leaving 5 bases of the junction unmatched. The germline CDR1 and CDR2 sequences are MGHDK and SYGVNS. In DNA, the CDR3 is TGTGCCAGCAGTGCCCCCGGGACAGGGACAGATACGCAGTATTTT. This gives the protein CASSAPGTGTDTQYF.

The rearrangement uses TRBV5-1 and TRBJ2-7; TRBD2 might be the D (5 bases). This CDR3 contains 13 residues. V gave up 2 bases and J gave up 2 bases, with 8 bases separating them. Germline-derived CDR1 and CDR2 are SGHRS and YFSETQ. The CDR3 region is CASSFGVTYEQYF. DNA of the CDR3: TGCGCCAGCAGCTTCGGGGTAACCTACGAGCAGTACTTC.

CDR3 in amino acids: CASSTGVNYGYTF. The CDR3 DNA sequence: TGTGCCAGCAGTACGGGGGTTAACTATGGCTACACCTTC. The chain uses TRBV6-5 and TRBJ1-2; weak D call: TRBD1 (5 bases). V lost 5 bases and J 1 base, leaving 8 bases between the germline ends. The CDR3 totals 13 residues. The V gene's germline CDR1 is MNHEY and CDR2 SVGAGI.